The rows below give T cell receptor beta chains drawn from one sample of a study of cytomegalovirus exposure and HLA in healthy donors. Measured with immunoSEQ multiplex PCR; TCRdb has only the in-frame clones, and not every one. This sample has 200,000 or so clones, with approximately 78% found just once. Input material: PBMCs. The receptor source for this set is a woman between 50 and 59 years old in good health and CMV-seropositive. CDR3s include the opening cysteine and the closing phenylalanine or tryptophan. The order of the fields is J gene, clone size, V gene, D gene, CDR3 protein, CDR3 DNA. The D gene is left open where the match is weak. Clone size is not always given. Where it is, it says once, few, many or a class for expanded clones.

J gene: TRBJ1-1; clone size: once; V gene: TRBV7-2; D gene: NA; CDR3 protein: CASSLQANTEAFF; CDR3 DNA: TGTGCCAGCAGCTTACAGGCGAACACTGAAGCTTTCTTT
J gene: TRBJ2-1; clone size: NA; V gene: TRBV27; D gene: TRBD2; CDR3 protein: CASSFRLAGLSSYNEQFF; CDR3 DNA: TGTGCCAGCAGTTTTCGGCTAGCGGGCCTCAGCTCCTACAATGAGCAGTTCTTC
J gene: TRBJ2-4; clone size: once; V gene: TRBV7-2; D gene: NA; CDR3 protein: CASSLDRAENSQYF; CDR3 DNA: TGTGCCAGCAGCTTAGACAGGGCGGAAAACAGTCAGTACTTC
J gene: TRBJ1-5; clone size: NA; V gene: TRBV9; D gene: TRBD1; CDR3 protein: CASSVETRPGQGNQPQHF; CDR3 DNA: TGTGCCAGCAGCGTCGAGACCAGACCGGGACAGGGGAATCAGCCCCAGCATTTT
J gene: TRBJ1-3; clone size: NA; V gene: TRBV18; D gene: TRBD1; CDR3 protein: CASSLYRDSGNTIYF; CDR3 DNA: TGTGCCAGCTCACTGTACCGGGACAGTGGAAACACCATATATTTT
J gene: TRBJ2-7; clone size: NA; V gene: TRBV12-5; D gene: NA; CDR3 protein: CASGYSTLTPSLEQYF; CDR3 DNA: TGTGCTAGTGGCTACTCGACACTCACCCCCTCACTCGAGCAGTACTTC
J gene: TRBJ1-2; clone size: NA; V gene: TRBV7-2; D gene: NA; CDR3 protein: CASSLGGHSANYGYTF; CDR3 DNA: TGTGCCAGCAGCCTCGGGGGGCACTCAGCTAACTATGGCTACACCTTC
J gene: TRBJ2-7; clone size: NA; V gene: TRBV6-1; D gene: TRBD1; CDR3 protein: CASSLQGIEQYF; CDR3 DNA: TGTGCCAGCAGTTTACAGGGGATCGAGCAGTACTTC
J gene: TRBJ2-1; clone size: NA; V gene: TRBV7-3; D gene: TRBD2; CDR3 protein: CASSLTAFREGGNEQFF; CDR3 DNA: TGTGCCAGCAGCTTAACAGCCTTCCGGGAGGGGGGGAATGAGCAGTTCTTC
J gene: TRBJ1-2; clone size: NA; V gene: TRBV5-6; D gene: NA; CDR3 protein: CASSLSGTNYGYTF; CDR3 DNA: TGTGCCAGCAGCTTATCAGGGACAAACTATGGCTACACCTTC
J gene: TRBJ2-1; clone size: few; V gene: TRBV11-1; D gene: TRBD2; CDR3 protein: CASSNGRANVNEQFF; CDR3 DNA: TGTGCCAGCAGCAACGGGAGGGCCAATGTGAATGAGCAGTTCTTC
J gene: TRBJ2-2; clone size: NA; V gene: TRBV7-8; D gene: TRBD1; CDR3 protein: CASSLRQGPTGELFF; CDR3 DNA: TGTGCCAGCAGCTTAAGACAGGGGCCGACCGGGGAGCTGTTTTTT
J gene: TRBJ1-2; clone size: NA; V gene: TRBV7-9; D gene: NA; CDR3 protein: CASSLDSLYDYTF; CDR3 DNA: TGTGCCAGCAGCTTAGACAGTCTCTATGACTACACCTTC
J gene: TRBJ2-7; clone size: NA; V gene: TRBV10-3; D gene: NA; CDR3 protein: CAIKRDTSGTYEQYF; CDR3 DNA: TGTGCCATCAAGAGGGACACTTCGGGGACCTACGAGCAGTACTTC
J gene: TRBJ2-7; clone size: NA; V gene: TRBV5-6; D gene: NA; CDR3 protein: CASSFIQGMFYEQYF; CDR3 DNA: TGTGCCAGCAGCTTCATACAGGGAATGTTCTACGAGCAGTACTTC
J gene: TRBJ2-1; clone size: NA; V gene: TRBV9; D gene: TRBD1; CDR3 protein: CASCPLWGQGTLFPYNEQFF; CDR3 DNA: TGTGCCAGCTGTCCTCTGTGGGGACAGGGGACTTTGTTCCCCTACAATGAGCAGTTCTTC
J gene: TRBJ1-1; clone size: NA; V gene: TRBV13; D gene: TRBD1; CDR3 protein: CASSLKGARGTEAFF; CDR3 DNA: TGTGCCAGCAGCTTAAAGGGGGCGCGGGGCACTGAAGCTTTCTTT
J gene: TRBJ1-1; clone size: NA; V gene: TRBV29-1; D gene: TRBD1; CDR3 protein: CSVRQGGGTEAFF; CDR3 DNA: TGCAGCGTCCGACAGGGGGGAGGCACTGAAGCTTTCTTT
J gene: TRBJ1-4; clone size: NA; V gene: TRBV27; D gene: NA; CDR3 protein: CASSPSDGKLFF; CDR3 DNA: TGTGCCAGCAGTCCGAGCGATGGAAAACTGTTTTTT
J gene: TRBJ2-7; clone size: NA; V gene: TRBV19; D gene: NA; CDR3 protein: CASSTSGNSYEQYF; CDR3 DNA: TGTGCCAGTAGTACGTCGGGGAACTCCTACGAGCAGTACTTC
J gene: TRBJ2-3; clone size: once; V gene: TRBV30; D gene: NA; CDR3 protein: CAWRAYTTSTDTQYF; CDR3 DNA: TGTGCCTGGAGGGCTTACACGACTAGCACAGATACGCAGTATTTT
J gene: TRBJ1-1; clone size: NA; V gene: TRBV6-6; D gene: TRBD1; CDR3 protein: CASSLQGRTEAFF; CDR3 DNA: TGTGCCAGCAGTTTACAGGGGAGGACTGAAGCTTTCTTT
J gene: TRBJ2-5; clone size: NA; V gene: TRBV12-5; D gene: TRBD1; CDR3 protein: CASGWGQGETQYF; CDR3 DNA: TGTGCTAGTGGTTGGGGACAGGGCGAGACCCAGTACTTC
J gene: TRBJ2-5; clone size: once; V gene: TRBV10-1; D gene: TRBD2; CDR3 protein: CASSVGLAGHETQYF; CDR3 DNA: TGCGCCAGCAGTGTGGGACTAGCGGGCCACGAGACCCAGTACTTC
J gene: TRBJ1-5; clone size: NA; V gene: TRBV4-1; D gene: NA; CDR3 protein: CASSQEWRVVGNQPQHF; CDR3 DNA: TGCGCCAGCAGCCAAGAGTGGAGGGTGGTGGGGAATCAGCCCCAGCATTTT
J gene: TRBJ2-6; clone size: NA; V gene: TRBV4-1; D gene: NA; CDR3 protein: CASSQVRGPGKSGANVLTF; CDR3 DNA: TGCGCCAGCAGCCAAGTGCGCGGGCCGGGGAAATCTGGGGCCAACGTCCTGACTTTC
J gene: TRBJ2-7; clone size: few; V gene: TRBV9; D gene: NA; CDR3 protein: CASSVATTSSTYEQYF; CDR3 DNA: TGTGCCAGCAGCGTAGCTACAACTAGCTCAACCTACGAGCAGTACTTC
J gene: TRBJ2-1; clone size: NA; V gene: TRBV27; D gene: TRBD1; CDR3 protein: CASSRGQGLLRGGDEQFF; CDR3 DNA: TGTGCCAGCAGTAGAGGACAGGGGCTCCTTCGAGGAGGCGATGAGCAGTTCTTC
J gene: TRBJ2-2; clone size: NA; V gene: TRBV28; D gene: NA; CDR3 protein: CASSWPGARHGELFF; CDR3 DNA: TGTGCCAGCAGTTGGCCAGGGGCTAGGCACGGGGAGCTGTTTTTT
J gene: TRBJ2-1; clone size: NA; V gene: TRBV2; D gene: NA; CDR3 protein: CASRDNSGEQFF; CDR3 DNA: TGTGCCAGCAGGGACAACTCCGGTGAGCAGTTCTTC
J gene: TRBJ2-3; clone size: NA; V gene: TRBV6-5; D gene: TRBD1; CDR3 protein: CASSYSRQGRQYF; CDR3 DNA: TGTGCCAGCAGTTACAGCCGACAGGGGAGGCAGTATTTT
J gene: TRBJ2-5; clone size: NA; V gene: TRBV28; D gene: TRBD2; CDR3 protein: CASSLAGANQETQYF; CDR3 DNA: TGTGCCAGCAGTTTAGCGGGAGCCAACCAAGAGACCCAGTACTTC
J gene: TRBJ1-2; clone size: NA; V gene: TRBV19; D gene: TRBD1; CDR3 protein: CASSTGTGGIDYGYTF; CDR3 DNA: TGTGCCAGTAGTACCGGGACAGGGGGCATCGACTATGGCTACACCTTC
J gene: TRBJ2-1; clone size: NA; V gene: TRBV27; D gene: TRBD2; CDR3 protein: CASSLMSGEGLREQFF; CDR3 DNA: TGTGCCAGCAGTTTAATGTCTGGGGAGGGACTTCGTGAGCAGTTCTTC
J gene: TRBJ2-7; clone size: NA; V gene: TRBV11-2; D gene: NA; CDR3 protein: CASSPDRIYEQYF; CDR3 DNA: TGTGCCAGCAGCCCAGACAGGATCTACGAGCAGTACTTC
J gene: TRBJ1-4; clone size: NA; V gene: TRBV10-1; D gene: NA; CDR3 protein: CASSELQGCEKLFF; CDR3 DNA: TGCGCCAGCAGTGAGTTACAGGGTTGTGAAAAACTGTTTTTT
J gene: TRBJ2-7; clone size: NA; V gene: TRBV6-6; D gene: TRBD2; CDR3 protein: CASSGAGYDGEYEQYF; CDR3 DNA: TGTGCCAGCTCTGGAGCGGGATATGACGGGGAATACGAGCAGTACTTC
J gene: TRBJ2-7; clone size: NA; V gene: TRBV19; D gene: TRBD2; CDR3 protein: CASSRLAGPYEQYF; CDR3 DNA: TGTGCCAGTAGTCGACTAGCGGGACCCTACGAGCAGTACTTC
J gene: TRBJ2-3; clone size: NA; V gene: TRBV7-3; D gene: TRBD2; CDR3 protein: CASSLEAGPTDTQYF; CDR3 DNA: TGTGCCAGCAGCTTAGAAGCGGGGCCCACAGATACGCAGTATTTT
J gene: TRBJ2-5; clone size: NA; V gene: TRBV7-9; D gene: TRBD1; CDR3 protein: CASSPWTGKETQYF; CDR3 DNA: TGTGCCAGCAGCCCTTGGACAGGAAAAGAGACCCAGTACTTC
J gene: TRBJ2-1; clone size: NA; V gene: TRBV6-6; D gene: NA; CDR3 protein: CASSTYNEQFF; CDR3 DNA: TGTGCCAGCAGCACTTACAATGAGCAGTTCTTC
J gene: TRBJ1-2; clone size: NA; V gene: TRBV6-6; D gene: NA; CDR3 protein: CASSYTPDYGYTF; CDR3 DNA: TGTGCCAGCAGTTATACTCCGGACTATGGCTACACCTTC
J gene: TRBJ1-1; clone size: NA; V gene: TRBV19; D gene: NA; CDR3 protein: CASTKIGRGSEAFF; CDR3 DNA: TGTGCCAGTACTAAAATTGGTAGGGGGTCTGAAGCTTTCTTT
J gene: TRBJ1-4; clone size: NA; V gene: TRBV7-2; D gene: TRBD1; CDR3 protein: CASSTQGGLATNEKLFF; CDR3 DNA: TGTGCCAGCAGCACCCAGGGGGGCCTAGCAACTAATGAAAAACTGTTTTTT
J gene: TRBJ2-3; clone size: NA; V gene: TRBV9; D gene: TRBD2; CDR3 protein: CASSTGLAGDTQYF; CDR3 DNA: TGTGCCAGCAGCACGGGACTAGCAGGGGATACGCAGTATTTT
J gene: TRBJ2-1; clone size: NA; V gene: TRBV29-1; D gene: NA; CDR3 protein: CSGSSDYNEQFF; CDR3 DNA: TGCAGCGGGTCTAGTGATTACAATGAGCAGTTCTTC
J gene: TRBJ2-7; clone size: NA; V gene: TRBV10-2; D gene: TRBD2; CDR3 protein: CAGSAGAIPYEQYF; CDR3 DNA: TGCGCCGGCAGTGCGGGAGCGATTCCCTACGAGCAGTACTTC
J gene: TRBJ1-1; clone size: NA; V gene: TRBV20-1; D gene: NA; CDR3 protein: CSDSGAFF; CDR3 DNA: TGCAGCGATTCAGGGGCTTTCTTT
J gene: TRBJ1-1; clone size: NA; V gene: TRBV7-6; D gene: NA; CDR3 protein: CASSTSTGSNTEAFF; CDR3 DNA: TGTGCCAGCAGCACATCGACAGGATCGAACACTGAAGCTTTCTTT
J gene: TRBJ1-4; clone size: NA; V gene: TRBV6-6; D gene: NA; CDR3 protein: CASSWAGNEKLFF; CDR3 DNA: TGTGCCAGCAGTTGGGCAGGGAATGAAAAACTGTTTTTT